Presented here are 30 T cell receptor beta chains from one specimen sequenced in a study of T-cell memory formation after mild COVID-19. TCRdb re-called the 5' RACE reads with MiXCR, one entry per CDR3 protein. The sample comprises roughly 350,000 distinct CDR3 sequences, under 30% of which are singletons, and roughly 14% rests with the top ten. The sequenced material came from PBMCs or a T cell subset sorted from them (not recorded which). The receptors originated from an adult woman who had mild COVID-19 (a few samples of this study predate the infection). Cell type and time point are not known.

This clonotype was found once. The V gene is TRBV6-5, the J gene TRBJ1-1, with D unclear. The CDR3 totals 18 residues. Deletions cut 5 bases from V and 5 bases from J, with 27 bases between. Germline-derived CDR1 and CDR2 are MNHEY and SVGAGI. In DNA, the CDR3 is TGTGCCAGCAGTCCCGGGTTGCCGTGGGCGGTGGAGAGTACTGAAGCTTTCTTT. Its translation: CASSPGLPWAVESTEAFF.

V and J are TRBV7-9 and TRBJ1-6; D remains ambiguous. Deletions cut 7 bases from V and 14 bases from J, with 15 bases between. This CDR3 comprises 12 residues. Germline V gene data show CDR1 as SEHNR and CDR2 as FQNEAQ (reference sequence). The CDR3 sequence: CASTTRGLALHF. The CDR3 DNA is TGTGCCAGCACCACTCGAGGTTTGGCCCTCCACTTT. Using reference TRBV7-9 and TRBJ1-6 for the parts outside the CDR3, the full variable domain is DTGVSQNPRHKITKRGQNVTFRCDPISEHNRLYWYRQTLGQGPEFLTYFQNEAQLEKSRLLSDRFSAERPKGSFSTLEIQRTEQGDSAMYLCASTTRGLALHFGNGTRLTVT.

V is TRBV24-1 and J is TRBJ1-2; a possible D gene is TRBD1 (6 bases). CDR1 and CDR2 (germline): KGHDR, SFDVKD. V was shortened by 0 bases and J by 6 bases, with 10 bases between the two germline ends. The CDR3 totals 14 residues. Here the CDR3 reads CATSDLNRVDGYTF. The CDR3 nucleotides read TGTGCCACCAGTGATTTGAACAGGGTGGATGGCTACACCTTC.

The rearrangement links TRBV6-5 to TRBJ1-2, with no clear D. This CDR3 has 17 amino acids. Per germline, CDR1 MNHEY and CDR2 SVGAGI. Trimming shortened V by 0 bases and J by 8 bases, and 22 bases separated the two germline ends. The CDR3 region is CASSYSSWLRGSGGYTF. The CDR3 DNA is TGTGCCAGCAGTTACTCGTCCTGGCTCCGGGGATCCGGAGGCTACACCTTC.

A single count supports this clonotype. The V gene is TRBV15, the J gene TRBJ1-1; tentative D call: TRBD1 (5 bases). This CDR3 has 13 amino acids. Between the trimmed V and J ends, which lost 0 bases and 8 bases, there was a span of 10 bases. Germline CDR1 LNHNV, CDR2 YYDKDF (reference sequence). Written as DNA, the CDR3 is TGTGCCACCAGCAGAGAGAAGGGGATAGAAGCTTTCTTT. Protein sequence: CATSREKGIEAFF.

This clonotype came up a few times. This chain connects TRBV4-2 to TRBJ2-2; TRBD2 matches 9 bases. The trim removed 0 bases at V and 4 bases at J, leaving 9 bases unmatched. The CDR3 covers 18 residues. Germline CDR1 and CDR2: LGHNA and YNFKEQ. This CDR3 reads CASSQEGGLATSTGELFF. CDR3 in DNA: TGTGCCAGCAGCCAAGAGGGAGGACTAGCGACGTCCACCGGGGAGCTGTTTTTT.

This clonotype has only a few counts. The chain uses TRBV3-1 and TRBJ2-7; the D is unclear. Trimming left V 2 bases short and J 3 bases short, with 8 bases between. There are 13 residues in the CDR3. Germline assignment: CDR1 LGHDT and CDR2 YNNKEL (reference sequence). CDR3 sequence: CASSQPRSYEQYF. As DNA, the CDR3 is TGTGCCAGCAGCCAACCACGGAGCTACGAGCAGTACTTC.

This clonotype showed up just a few times. This chain connects TRBV7-6 to TRBJ2-7; 7 positions match TRBD1. The germline V gene has CDR1 SGHVS and CDR2 FNYEAQ. The CDR3 consists of 14 residues. The ends lost 4 bases at V and 2 bases at J; junction bases unmatched: 5. The CDR3 sequence: CASSSYRGTYEQYF. CDR3 nucleotide sequence: TGTGCCAGCAGCTCCTACAGGGGAACCTACGAGCAGTACTTC.

The V and J genes are TRBV12-3 or TRBV12-4 and TRBJ1-2, with D possibly being TRBD1 (5 bases). V lost 5 bases, J lost 1 base, and 32 bases lay in between. The CDR3 consists of 21 residues. The CDR3 coding sequence is TGTGCCAGCAGTCTACGACCGATCTGGGATTTCTGGGGACCTAATAACTATGGCTACACCTTC. Translating it yields CASSLRPIWDFWGPNNYGYTF.

This clonotype was seen a few times. The chain carries TRBV11-2 and TRBJ1-1; no clear D. Trimming took off 5 bases at V and 11 bases at J, with 21 bases between the two ends. Germline CDR1 SGHAT, CDR2 FQNNGV. The CDR3 covers 14 residues. The CDR3 DNA sequence: TGTGCCAGCAGCGGAATTGCCTCTAACGTTGTGGCTTTCTTT. Amino acids: CASSGIASNVVAFF.

This clonotype was seen a few times. Written as DNA, the CDR3 is TGTGCCAGCAGTGCGAATTTCGGGGATGAGCAGTTCTTC. Encoded protein: CASSANFGDEQFF. The chain recombines TRBV2 with TRBJ2-1; a weak D match, TRBD2 (5 bases). CDR3 length equals 13 residues. The germline V gene encodes CDR1 SNHLY and CDR2 FYNNEI. V was trimmed by 4 bases and J by 8 bases, leaving 12 bases between them.

The rearrangement uses TRBV11-3 and TRBJ2-1, with TRBD1 identical over 9 bases. The CDR3 runs to 14 residues. V dropped 5 bases and J dropped 8; count of bases not matched to a gene: 7. Germline-derived CDR1 and CDR2 are SGHNT and YENEEA. CDR3 in amino acids: CASSPRGTGHEQFF. In DNA form, the CDR3 reads TGTGCCAGCAGCCCCCGAGGGACAGGGCATGAGCAGTTCTTC.

For the CDR3, the DNA is TGTGCCAGCAGCTTAGATTACTTTGGGGGACTCTCTGGAAACACCATATATTTT. Residues: CASSLDYFGGLSGNTIYF. The J gene is TRBJ1-3, the V gene TRBV11-2; D is possibly TRBD1 (5 bases). V was shortened by 0 bases and J by 0 bases, with 15 bases between the two germline ends. The CDR3 covers 18 residues. Germline V gene sequence: CDR1 SGHAT, CDR2 FQNNGV.

This chain joins TRBV5-1 and TRBJ1-3; 7 bases are a match to TRBD1. This CDR3 contains 14 residues. Germline CDR1 is SGHRS and CDR2 is YFSETQ. J lost 2 bases, V lost 6 bases, and 5 bases had no gene match. The CDR3 sequence: CASNAGTAGNTIYF. As DNA, the CDR3 is TGCGCCAGCAATGCCGGGACAGCTGGAAACACCATATATTTT.

The gene calls are TRBV18 and TRBJ2-7; no reliable D call. Germline CDR1 KGHSH, CDR2 LQKENI. V dropped 3 bases and J dropped 0 bases, with 12 bases sitting between them. The CDR3 is 15 amino acids. CDR3 residues: CASSPPSLGSYEQYF. The CDR3, as DNA: TGTGCCAGCTCACCCCCGAGTCTGGGCTCCTACGAGCAGTACTTC.

This chain uses TRBV6-1 with TRBJ1-2; 11 positions match TRBD1. The CDR3 is 15 residues long. Germline V gene data show CDR1 as MNHNS and CDR2 as SASEGT. With V trimmed by 4 bases and J by 5 bases, 6 bases remained unmatched. CDR3 sequence reads: CASSVWTGGSYGYTF. The CDR3 bases are TGTGCCAGCAGTGTTTGGACAGGGGGCAGTTATGGCTACACCTTC.

The V and J genes are TRBV4-1 and TRBJ2-5; TRBD1 aligns across 10 bases. The germline V gene encodes CDR1 MGHRA and CDR2 YSYEKL. The CDR3 has 16 residues. V gave up 2 bases and J gave up 2 bases; unmatched junction bases: 5. The CDR3 sequence is CASSQNLGQGQETQYF. CDR3 DNA: TGCGCCAGCAGCCAAAACCTGGGACAGGGGCAAGAGACCCAGTACTTC.

CDR3 protein: CSAREVAGSLDEQFF. Here the CDR3 DNA reads TGCAGTGCTAGAGAGGTAGCGGGATCCCTGGATGAGCAGTTCTTC. This chain uses TRBV20-1 with TRBJ2-1; 8 positions agree with TRBD2. Germline V gene data show CDR1 as DFQATT and CDR2 as SNEGSKA (reference sequence). Losses at the gene ends were 0 bases for V and 8 bases for J; bases not matched to a gene: 9. There are 15 residues in the CDR3.

The V gene is TRBV20-1, the J gene TRBJ1-4; D is possibly TRBD1 (5 bases). CDR3 size: 12 residues. Germline CDR1 DFQATT, CDR2 SNEGSKA (reference sequence). Trimming took 1 base from V and 5 from J, leaving 5 bases between them. The DNA for the CDR3 is TGCAGTGCTAGAGGGGGGAATGAAAAACTGTTTTTT. It specifies CSARGGNEKLFF.

The chain links TRBV7-2 to TRBJ2-2, with a tentative D call TRBD1 (5 bases). V dropped 6 bases and J dropped 5 bases, with 16 bases sitting between them. Germline V CDR1 and CDR2: SGHTA, FQGNSA. The length of the CDR3 is 15 residues. The CDR3 region is CASSTTVAWTGELFF. For the CDR3, the DNA is TGTGCCAGCAGTACGACAGTGGCATGGACCGGGGAGCTGTTTTTT.

The rearrangement joins TRBV7-2 to TRBJ2-5; TRBD1 matches at 9 bases. The CDR3 sequence is 15 residues long. The junction had 10 bases not matched to a gene; V was cut back by 7 bases and J by 4 bases. Germline CDR1 SGHTA, CDR2 FQGNSA. The CDR3 here is CASNRPGQGGETQYF. The DNA for the CDR3 is TGTGCCAGCAACCGGCCGGGACAGGGCGGAGAGACCCAGTACTTC.

The V and J genes are TRBV12-3 or TRBV12-4 and TRBJ1-1; 9 bases are shared with TRBD1. The CDR3 runs to 15 residues. V was clipped by 5 bases and J by 1 base; unmatched bases: 5. Written as DNA, the CDR3 is TGTGCCAGCAGTGCCAGGACAGGGGAGAACACTGAAGCTTTCTTT. This encodes CASSARTGENTEAFF.

The rearrangement uses TRBV19 and TRBJ1-5, with no clear D. The CDR3 loop spans 15 amino acids. From germline, CDR1 is LNHDA and CDR2 SQIVND (reference sequence). V was pared by 7 bases and J by 0 bases, with 13 bases between. The CDR3 coding sequence is TGTGCCAGTAAGGACTCCCGACATAGCAATCAGCCCCAGCATTTT. It encodes CASKDSRHSNQPQHF. Drawing the rest from reference TRBV19 and TRBJ1-5, the complete variable domain is DGGITQSPKYLFRKEGQNVTLSCEQNLNHDAMYWYRQDPGQGLRLIYYSQIVNDFQKGDIAEGYSVSREKKESFPLTVTSAQKNPTAFYLCASKDSRHSNQPQHFGDGTRLSIL.

The chain couples TRBV4-1 to TRBJ2-6; a weak D match, TRBD2 (5 bases). The CDR3 covers 15 residues. The ends were cut back, 4 bases at V and 4 bases at J, with 11 bases in the middle. Germline lookup yields CDR1 MGHRA and CDR2 YSYEKL. This CDR3 is CASSRPGVGANVLTF. The CDR3 nucleotides read TGCGCCAGCAGCCGGCCCGGGGTCGGGGCCAACGTCCTGACTTTC.

The rearrangement joins TRBV4-3 to TRBJ2-4; a possible D gene is TRBD1 (5 bases). The germline gives CDR1 LGHNA, CDR2 YSLEER. The ends were cut back, 3 bases at V and 5 bases at J, with 8 bases in the middle. This CDR3 region has 13 residues. The CDR3 spells CASSQTRENIQYF. The DNA for the CDR3 is TGCGCCAGCAGCCAGACCAGGGAAAACATTCAGTACTTC.

V and J are TRBV4-1 and TRBJ2-1; 14 bases map to TRBD2. Per the germline V gene, CDR1 is MGHRA and CDR2 is YSYEKL. V dropped 4 bases and J dropped 6; count of bases not matched to a gene: 8. The CDR3 contains 17 residues. CDR3 nucleotides: TGCGCCAGCAGCCGAAGACTAGCGGGGGGGCATGTCAATGAGCAGTTCTTC. It codes for CASSRRLAGGHVNEQFF.

In its sample, this clonotype was seen a few times. The rearrangement uses TRBV6-5 and TRBJ2-7, with TRBD2 as a possible D gene (6 bases). The CDR3 sequence is 19 residues long. V was cut by 0 bases and J by 2 bases, with 23 bases left in between. CDR1 MNHEY and CDR2 SVGAGI come from the germline V gene. The CDR3 DNA reads as TGTGCCAGCAGTTACTCCCTTTCCGGGGGAGGCCTGGGGCCCTACGAGCAGTACTTC. This codes for CASSYSLSGGGLGPYEQYF.

V usage is TRBV24-1 and J usage is TRBJ1-5; D is possibly TRBD1 (6 bases). Looked up from germline, CDR1 is KGHDR and CDR2 is SFDVKD. Trimming took off 7 bases at V and 5 bases at J, with 11 bases between the two ends. This CDR3 has 13 amino acids. The CDR3 DNA is TGTGCCACCAGCCGAGGGGGGGATCAGCCCCAGCATTTT. It encodes CATSRGGDQPQHF.

The V call is TRBV3-1, the J call TRBJ2-5; TRBD1 matches 9 bases. The germline CDR1 and CDR2 sequences are LGHDT and YNNKEL (reference sequence). There are 13 residues in the CDR3. V gave up 4 bases and J gave up 5 bases; unmatched junction bases: 2. The CDR3 sequence: CASSRDRAETQYF. In DNA form, the CDR3 reads TGTGCCAGCAGCCGGGACAGGGCGGAGACCCAGTACTTC.

V is TRBV28 and J is TRBJ2-7; 7 bases line up with TRBD2. V was pared by 3 bases and J by 1 base, with 6 bases of the junction left unmatched. CDR3 length: 15 residues. From germline, CDR1 is MDHEN and CDR2 SYDVKM. The CDR3 protein is CASSFSGGTSYEQYF. In nucleotides, the CDR3 is TGTGCCAGCAGTTTTTCGGGAGGTACTTCCTACGAGCAGTACTTC.